This T cell receptor (beta chain) was sequenced for a study of regulatory T cells in long-lasting Graves disease. Study-wide findings and caveats: Newly diagnosed disease favored TRBV20-1 and TRBJ2-1 over persistent disease.

Stated time point: newly diagnosed GD, antithyroid drugs for less than 3 months. PBMCs provided the RNA from which the TCR library was made. Patients with Graves' disease were diagnosed by American Thyroid Association guidelines. Construction of the TCR beta libraries employed iRepertoire HTBI primers in conjunction with Arm-PCR of CDR3 regions. TCRdb reprocessed the multiplex PCR reads via MiXCR and lists one record per CDR3 protein. The sample lists 450,000 to 600,000 distinct CDR3 sequences, approximately 13% occurring once. Germline trimming cut 6 bases from V and 7 bases from J; bases unmatched to any gene: 17. The CDR3 consists of 18 residues. This clonotype was counted many times. Its matching antigen is unknown. This likely stems from a read error, as it lies one base from a far larger clone. This same sample was also part of a study on T cells in Graves' hyperthyroidism and ophthalmopathy. That investigation notes: First-round RT-PCR with HTBI primers amplified the TCR CDR3 region.

This TCR was recovered from a man aged 30 to 45 with Graves disease. This chain links TRBV12-3 or TRBV12-4 with TRBJ2-7, with 14 bases identical to TRBD2. Sequences were derived from peripheral blood mononuclear cells (PBMCs), sampled at new diagnosis, from a patient treated with antithyroid drugs. The CDR3: CASSSGTSGSQSYNEQYF. As DNA, the CDR3 is TGTGCCAGCAGCTCCGGGACTAGCGGGAGTCAAAGCTACAATGAGCAGTACTTC.